The 3 T cell receptor beta chains below come from one sample, sequenced in a study of blood T cell repertoires in COVID-19. Sequenced by immunoSEQ multiplex PCR; TCRdb stores in-frame clones only, minus some. This repertoire shows about 140,000 clones, around 87% found once; its top ten account for around 11%. Sequencing was carried out using PBMCs or T cells enriched from blood (not recorded which). Receptors originate from a man between 60 and 70 years old who had recovered from COVID-19.

The CDR3 reads CASSLNGGYNEQFF. DNA of the CDR3: TGTGCCAGCAGCTTGAACGGGGGGTACAATGAGCAGTTCTTC. The rearrangement joins TRBV5-4 to TRBJ2-1; 7 positions agree with TRBD2. CDR3 length equals 14 residues. The V gene end was trimmed by 1 base and the J gene end by 4 bases; junction bases not matched to a gene: 2. Per the germline V gene, CDR1 is SGHNT and CDR2 is YYREEE (reference sequence).

This clone was seen just once. The rearrangement uses TRBV18 and TRBJ1-4; D is unresolved. CDR1 is KGHSH and CDR2 is LQKENI in the germline V gene. The V end lost 0 bases, the J end lost 10 bases, and 12 bases lay between the germline ends. The CDR3 is 14 residues long. The CDR3 spells CASSPPNRDGKLFF. In nucleotides, the CDR3 is TGTGCCAGCTCACCACCGAACAGAGACGGAAAACTGTTTTTT. The variable domain in full, with the rest retrieved from reference TRBV18 and TRBJ1-4, is NAGVMQNPRHLVRRRGQEARLRCSPMKGHSHVYWYRQLPEEGLKFMVYLQKENIIDESGMPKERFSAEFPKEGPSILRIQQVVRGDSAAYFCASSPPNRDGKLFFGSGTQLSVL.

This clone was detected a few times. This chain connects TRBV28 to TRBJ2-1; TRBD2 matches 10 bases. The V and J ends lost 6 bases and 5 bases, in that order; junction bases with no gene match: 7. Germline V CDR1 and CDR2: MDHEN, SYDVKM. This CDR3 has 15 amino acids. CDR3 in amino acids: CASSPLAGVHNEQFF. The CDR3 DNA reads as TGTGCCAGCAGCCCCCTAGCGGGAGTACACAATGAGCAGTTCTTC.